This T cell receptor beta chain was sequenced during a study of blood T cell repertoires in COVID-19 (dated by TCRdb to the early 2020s). In terms of the full investigation: Collaborator samples came from the United States, Italy and Spain and covered acute and convalescent phases of COVID-19. HLA class I and class II types, where available, came from metadata supplied by the sample provider rather than from assay-based typing. Subjects who had been exposed to COVID-19, were actively infected with it, or had recovered from it provided the deeply sampled blood TCRbeta repertoires that made up the dataset. The samples were drawn from two sources: the first 160 participants of the ongoing ImmuneRACE study, and 1,000 to 1,500 subjects contributed by 6 global collaborators. The material from the prospective study consisted of cDNA or gDNA derived from T cells, B-cell-depleted T cells, or PBMCs. A de-identified subject ID, COVID-19 status, age in years and sex were almost always included in the sample metadata. The repertoires were released in a freely available public database intended as a resource for research on the immune response to SARS-CoV-2.

The collaborating institutions used their own protocols to collect whole blood in K2EDTA tubes. For TCRbeta analysis, collaborators shipped samples in one of three forms: frozen whole blood, isolated PBMCs, or DNA extracted from either of those sample types. The immunoSEQ Assay, a bias-controlled multiplex PCR, was used to amplify TCRbeta CDR3 regions from genomic DNA. In the source study's methods: Within the assay, amplification of reference gene primers was used to estimate how many nucleated cells each sample contained. To quantify the absolute abundance of each unique TCRbeta CDR3 rearrangement, sequence reads were collapsed and filtered. Productive Simpson clonality was computed per sample as the square root of Simpson's diversity index over productive rearrangements. The clones in this table, taken by TCRdb from immuneACCESS, are in-frame only. Not every clone is retained; where verified, under half of the shortfall comes from an unresolved V gene, and the cause of the rest is unknown. V, J and clone size derive from that table, while D and trimming were established from the DNA sequence. Recorded for this sample are roughly 170,000 clones; 80% to 90% of them occurred a single time. The ten most abundant clones make up around 20% of the sample.

CDR1 and CDR2 were assigned from the germline V gene (reference sequence) as LNHNV and YYDKDF. The CDR3 has 13 amino acids, counting the end cysteine and phenylalanine. The sequence is cut down to CDR3 DNA, 39 bases in frame from base 1. The study at large found these results: How much clinical and demographic metadata was included differed by source and by participant, and the metadata was provided uncurated.

Note on this clone: Its target antigen remains unknown. The junction and the germline gene differ at one end; a read error may be behind it.

The V gene is TRBV15 and the J gene is TRBJ1-1, with TRBD1 perhaps the D gene, on 5 matching bases. The clonotype was recovered from a man between 65 and 85 years old with active or convalescent COVID-19. What was sequenced was peripheral blood. The DNA sequence follows: TGTGCCACCAGCAGAGACCCTAGGGGCAGGGCCCGGTTC. Translated, it reads CATSRDPRGRARF.